One and the same sample provided the 23 T cell receptor beta chains below, sequenced in a study of blood T cell repertoires in COVID-19. Sequencing used immunoSEQ multiplex PCR; TCRdb keeps in-frame clones, though not all of them. The sample yields over 250,000 clones, 85% seen once. The source material was peripheral blood. These receptors all stem from a man in his forties or fifties with active or convalescent COVID-19.

This clone has only a few counts. The chain couples TRBV2 to TRBJ1-4, with TRBD1 matching 9 bases. Germline-derived CDR1 and CDR2 are SNHLY and FYNNEI. V dropped 3 bases and J dropped 8; count of bases not matched to a gene: 16. The CDR3 has 18 amino acids. Here the CDR3 reads CASSEGAALQGAREKLFF. CDR3 sequence (DNA): TGTGCCAGCAGTGAGGGCGCGGCGCTACAGGGGGCTAGGGAAAAACTGTTTTTT.

The chain carries TRBV28 and TRBJ1-1; 7 positions agree with TRBD1. The CDR3 is made up of 14 amino acids. Germline lookup yields CDR1 MDHEN and CDR2 SYDVKM. V was pared by 7 bases and J by 1 base, with 6 bases of the junction left unmatched. The CDR3 region has the DNA TGTGCCAGCATCCTAGGGGGCCAGAACACTGAAGCTTTCTTT. Encoded protein: CASILGGQNTEAFF.

This chain connects TRBV2 to TRBJ2-5; a weak D match, TRBD1 (5 bases). Germline CDR1 and CDR2: SNHLY and FYNNEI. The CDR3 is 14 residues long. Trimming stripped 4 bases from V and 2 bases from J, with 11 bases between. The DNA of the CDR3 is TGTGCCAGCAGTGTACTGCAGGGTCAAGAGACCCAGTACTTC. The encoded protein is CASSVLQGQETQYF.

The chain links TRBV19 to TRBJ2-3, with D possibly TRBD2 on 6 matching bases. Germline lookup yields CDR1 LNHDA and CDR2 SQIVND (reference sequence). Trimming took off 10 bases at V and 4 bases at J, with 15 bases between the two ends. CDR3 length: 13 residues. This chain's CDR3 is CAIGTSGADTQYF. CDR3 sequence (DNA): TGTGCCATTGGGACTTCTGGGGCAGATACGCAGTATTTT.

The chain joins TRBV12-5 to TRBJ2-1; 9 nucleotides line up with TRBD2. The CDR3 is made up of 14 amino acids. Germline loops: CDR1 LGHNT, CDR2 FRNRAP. Unmatched junction bases numbered 5, after V lost 5 bases and J lost 6 bases. The CDR3 nucleotides read TGTGCTAGTGGTCTTAGCGGGAGCGGCAATGAGCAGTTCTTC. Translated: CASGLSGSGNEQFF.

The rearrangement links TRBV19 to TRBJ1-1, with D possibly matching TRBD1 (5 bases). CDR3 length equals 11 residues. Per germline, CDR1 LNHDA and CDR2 SQIVND (reference sequence). Trimming pared 5 bases from V and 10 bases from J, leaving 11 bases between. In nucleotides, the CDR3 is TGTGCCAGTAGTTTTTCAGGGTCAGCTTTCTTT. Its protein product is CASSFSGSAFF.

V and J are TRBV6-4 and TRBJ2-7; D gene ambiguous. V lost 8 bases and J lost 5, with 10 bases in between. CDR1 and CDR2 from the germline V gene are MRHNA and SNTAGT. This CDR3 spans 11 amino acids. CDR3 in amino acids: CASPWANEQYF. CDR3 nucleotide sequence: TGTGCCAGCCCATGGGCGAACGAGCAGTACTTC.

About this clone itself: Relative to the germline gene, one junction end is altered; a read error may explain this. This chain uses TRBV29-1 with TRBJ2-1; D is uncertain. Germline-derived CDR1 and CDR2 are SQVTM and ANQGSEA. CDR3 length: 10 amino acids. The CDR3 protein is CNVDAERPFF. In DNA, the CDR3 is TGCAACGTTGATGCAGAGCGCCCGTTCTTC.

This sequence joins TRBV9 and TRBJ1-1; 8 bases agree with TRBD1. The germline CDR1 and CDR2 sequences are SGDLS and YYNGEE. V was pared by 2 bases and J by 2 bases, with 5 bases of the junction left unmatched. The CDR3 consists of 15 residues. CDR3 region: CASSVGTGQNTEAFF. The CDR3 coding sequence is TGTGCCAGCAGCGTGGGGACAGGACAAAACACTGAAGCTTTCTTT.

The V call is TRBV10-3, the J call TRBJ1-1; 8 nucleotides line up with TRBD1. The germline V gene encodes CDR1 ENHRY and CDR2 SYGVKD. With 4 bases clipped from V and 4 bases from J, the junction kept 14 bases outside the gene matches. The CDR3 is 17 residues long. Written as DNA, the CDR3 is TGTGCCATCAGTGCCGGGACAGGAAGAATGTCCGGCACTGAAGCTTTCTTT. Its protein is CAISAGTGRMSGTEAFF.

This chain links TRBV3-1 (or the pseudogene TRBV3-2) with TRBJ1-2; TRBD1 matches at 10 bases. J gave up 6 bases and V 4 bases, and 8 bases lay outside the gene matches. The germline V gene encodes CDR1 LGHDT and CDR2 YNNKEL (reference sequence). This CDR3 region has 15 residues. The CDR3 loop is CASSRRTGTGDGYTF. The CDR3 region has the DNA TGTGCCAGCAGCCGGAGGACCGGGACAGGGGATGGCTACACCTTC.

This chain connects TRBV28 to TRBJ1-4, with a tentative D call TRBD1 (5 bases). The CDR3 is 15 amino acids. Germline values: CDR1 MDHEN, CDR2 SYDVKM. The ends were cut back, 5 bases at V and 6 bases at J, with 16 bases in the middle. The CDR3 coding sequence is TGTGCCAGCAGTGTTGGGGGGGGTGGAGATGAAAAACTGTTTTTT. This codes for CASSVGGGGDEKLFF.

The chain recombines TRBV1 with TRBJ2-7; whether TRBD2, the table's D call, matches the DNA was not checked. TRBV1 is given as a pseudogene. The CDR3 runs 16 residues. This CDR3 reads CTSSQALAGSSYEQYF. CDR3 in DNA: TGCACCAGCAGCCAAGCCCTAGCGGGATCGTCCTACGAGCAGTACTTC.

J is TRBJ2-5 and V is TRBV5-6; D remains unclear. Germline loops: CDR1 SGHDT, CDR2 YYEEEE. The CDR3 runs to 16 residues. Trimming shortened V by 1 base and J by 5 bases, and 18 bases separated the two germline ends. The CDR3 sequence: CASSLHSRNLVETQYF. For the CDR3, the DNA is TGTGCCAGCAGCTTGCATTCTCGTAACCTAGTGGAGACCCAGTACTTC.

The chain has TRBV7-2 and TRBJ2-7, with 8 nucleotides matching TRBD2. The trim removed 5 bases at V and 5 bases at J, leaving 11 bases unmatched. The germline V gene has CDR1 SGHTA and CDR2 FQGNSA. This CDR3 has 15 residues. CDR3 region: CASSEGLAAPHEQYF. The CDR3 DNA sequence: TGTGCCAGCAGCGAAGGACTAGCAGCACCCCACGAGCAGTACTTC.

As DNA, the CDR3 is TGTGCCATCACCGAAGGGGGGGCATTGAACACTGAAGCTTTCTTT. Translation: CAITEGGALNTEAFF. V gene TRBV10-3 combines with J gene TRBJ1-1, with a weak D call TRBD1 (6 bases). Germline CDR1 ENHRY, CDR2 SYGVKD. The CDR3 consists of 15 residues. The V gene lost 7 bases and the J gene lost 0 bases, with 15 bases spanning the gap.

Comment on this clone: Other nucleotide sequences from this sample produce the same CDR3. The CDR3 region has the DNA TGCGCCAGCAGCTTGGGAGACAGAAACACCGGGGAGCTGTTTTTT. This sequence encodes CASSLGDRNTGELFF. This chain links TRBV5-1 with TRBJ2-2; TRBD1 might be the D (5 bases). In germline, CDR1 is SGHRS, CDR2 YFSETQ. V was trimmed by 0 bases and J by 2 bases, leaving 8 bases between them. This CDR3 comprises 15 residues. Full variable domain (rest looked up from reference TRBV5-1 and TRBJ2-2): KAGVTQTPRYLIKTRGQQVTLSCSPISGHRSVSWYQQTPGQGLQFLFEYFSETQRNKGNFPGRFSGRQFSNSRSEMNVSTLELGDSALYLCASSLGDRNTGELFFGEGSRLTVL.

This clone was counted a few times. The J gene is TRBJ2-7, the V gene TRBV5-1, with TRBD2 identical over 8 bases. The CDR3 contains 20 residues. Germline V gene sequence: CDR1 SGHRS, CDR2 YFSETQ. V dropped 1 base and J dropped 2; count of bases not matched to a gene: 20. The CDR3 reads CASSLTVTVGLAGGTYEQYF. The CDR3 region has the DNA TGCGCCAGCAGCTTGACCGTAACGGTAGGGCTAGCGGGCGGAACCTACGAGCAGTACTTC.

The table lists this clone with a few counts. This chain connects TRBV7-2 to TRBJ2-1; perhaps TRBD2 as D (5 bases). Germline V gives CDR1 SGHTA, CDR2 FQGNSA. Trimming took 2 bases from V and 9 from J, leaving 8 bases between them. CDR3 length: 12 residues. CDR3 in amino acids: CASSLLRGEQFF. The CDR3 bases are TGTGCCAGCAGCTTACTTCGGGGTGAGCAGTTCTTC.

This chain links TRBV20-1 with TRBJ1-4; the match to TRBD1 covers 11 bases. The germline V gene encodes CDR1 DFQATT and CDR2 SNEGSKA (reference sequence). V was clipped by 3 bases and J by 3 bases; unmatched bases: 6. The CDR3 has 16 amino acids. The CDR3 DNA reads as TGCAGTGCTAGTCGGACAGGGGGCGCGGCTAATGAAAAACTGTTTTTT. It yields the protein CSASRTGGAANEKLFF.

V is TRBV12-3 or TRBV12-4 and J is TRBJ2-7, with TRBD1 identical over 8 bases. Unmatched junction bases numbered 4, after V lost 7 bases and J lost 2 bases. This CDR3 has 13 amino acids. The CDR3 loop reads CASKDRETYEQYF. As DNA, the CDR3 is TGTGCCAGCAAGGACAGGGAAACCTACGAGCAGTACTTC.

V usage is TRBV30 and J usage is TRBJ2-5; 8 bases match TRBD2. Per the germline V gene, CDR1 is GTSNPN and CDR2 is SVGIG (reference sequence). V shed 6 bases and J 4 bases; nucleotides not matched to a gene: 7. The CDR3 runs to 13 residues. The CDR3 sequence is CACQVLAGETQYF. The CDR3 DNA reads TGTGCCTGTCAGGTCCTAGCGGGAGAGACCCAGTACTTC.

J is TRBJ1-2 and V is TRBV7-9; the D is unclear. CDR1 and CDR2 (germline): SEHNR, FQNEAQ (reference sequence). Trimming removed 0 bases from V and 7 bases from J, with 6 bases in between. The CDR3 covers 12 residues. The CDR3 nucleotides read TGTGCCAGCAGCTTAGCCCCGGGTGGCTACACCTTC. Translation gives CASSLAPGGYTF.